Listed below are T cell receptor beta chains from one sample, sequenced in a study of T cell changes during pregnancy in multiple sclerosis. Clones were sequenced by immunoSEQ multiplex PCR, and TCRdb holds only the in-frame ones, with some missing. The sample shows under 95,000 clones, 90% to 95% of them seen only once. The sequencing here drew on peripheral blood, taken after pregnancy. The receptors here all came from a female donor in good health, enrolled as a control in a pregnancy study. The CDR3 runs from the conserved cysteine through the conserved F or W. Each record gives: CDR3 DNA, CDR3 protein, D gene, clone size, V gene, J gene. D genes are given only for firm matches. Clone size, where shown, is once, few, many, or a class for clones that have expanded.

TGTGCCAGCAGCTTAGCTCTTTTCCGGGCGGGACTAGCGGCACAAGAGACCCAGTACTTC	CASSLALFRAGLAAQETQYF	TRBD2	.	TRBV7-2	TRBJ2-5
TGTGCCATCAGTGGACAGACAGGGGCCGGCTACGAGCAGTACTTC	CAISGQTGAGYEQYF	TRBD1	.	TRBV10-3	TRBJ2-7
TGTGCCATCAGTGAGTCGAAATACGGGGGGGCCGTAGATACGCAGTATTTT	CAISESKYGGAVDTQYF	TRBD2	.	TRBV10-3	TRBJ2-3
TGTGCCAGCAGCTTAGCGGGGGCAGGGGAGACCCAGTACTTC	CASSLAGAGETQYF	.	.	TRBV7-2	TRBJ2-5
TGTGCCAGCAGTGAGGCAGGGTGGCGCACTGAAGCTTTCTTT	CASSEAGWRTEAFF	.	.	TRBV2	TRBJ1-1
TGCAGCGTTGAAGACGGGCAGCGGAGTTATGGCTACACCTTC	CSVEDGQRSYGYTF	.	.	TRBV29-1	TRBJ1-2
TGTGCCAGCAGCTTAGCGCTTGCGGGGGGGCTAGATACGCAGTATTTT	CASSLALAGGLDTQYF	TRBD2	once	TRBV7-2	TRBJ2-3
TGCGCCAGCAGCCAAGTGGTCGGGAGTAGGGAGCGAGATACGCAGTATTTT	CASSQVVGSRERDTQYF	.	.	TRBV4-3	TRBJ2-3
TGCAGCGTAGCCGGGACATCCGGGGCCAACGTCCTGACTTTC	CSVAGTSGANVLTF	.	.	TRBV29-1	TRBJ2-6
TGTGCCAGCAGCCTGACAGGGAGAGTCACCGGGGAGCTGTTTTTT	CASSLTGRVTGELFF	TRBD1	.	TRBV2	TRBJ2-2
TGTGCCAGCAGTTCCGACAGGGTCGCGCGGGGTCAGCCCCAGCATTTT	CASSSDRVARGQPQHF	TRBD1	.	TRBV6-6	TRBJ1-5
TGCAGCGTTGCCGTGGGGGGGGCCTACAATGAGCAGTTCTTC	CSVAVGGAYNEQFF	TRBD2	.	TRBV29-1	TRBJ2-1
TGTGCCATCAGTGAACCAGCAACTAATGAAAAACTGTTTTTT	CAISEPATNEKLFF	.	.	TRBV10-3	TRBJ1-4
TGTGCCAGCAGCTTCGGTACCTCCTACGAGCAGTACTTC	CASSFGTSYEQYF	.	.	TRBV5-6	TRBJ2-7
TGTGCCAGCACCCCATCAGGACTTAACTATGGCTACACCTTC	CASTPSGLNYGYTF	.	.	TRBV7-2	TRBJ1-2
TGTGCCAGCAGCGCCAAATACCCTCTGGTCTCGGGTGGCTACACCTTC	CASSAKYPLVSGGYTF	.	.	TRBV5-6	TRBJ1-2
TGCGCCAGCAGCCAGGCGGAGACCAAAGATCGCACAGATACGCAGTATTTT	CASSQAETKDRTDTQYF	.	.	TRBV4-3	TRBJ2-3
TGCGCCAGCAGTAAACAGGGGGCGGGTGATGGCTACACCTTC	CASSKQGAGDGYTF	TRBD1	.	TRBV10-2	TRBJ1-2
TGTGCCAGCAGTCGGACAGGGGGGACTGAAGCTTTCTTT	CASSRTGGTEAFF	TRBD1	.	TRBV7-6	TRBJ1-1
TGTGCCAGCAGTTTTGGTAGCGGCTACAATGAGCAGTTCTTC	CASSFGSGYNEQFF	.	.	TRBV27	TRBJ2-1
TGTGCCAGCAGCTTAGGAGGACAGGCGTGGGGTCAGCCCCAGCATTTT	CASSLGGQAWGQPQHF	TRBD1	.	TRBV7-2	TRBJ1-5
TGTGCCAGTACTCAGGGGGCTGGCTACACCTTC	CASTQGAGYTF	TRBD1	.	TRBV19	TRBJ1-2
TGTGCCAGCACAGAAGCCGGACGGGAAACCTCCTACGAGCAGTACTTC	CASTEAGRETSYEQYF	.	.	TRBV18	TRBJ2-7
TGTGCCAGCAGTTTATCGACAGGGGGCTTCTATGGCTACACCTTC	CASSLSTGGFYGYTF	TRBD1	once	TRBV27	TRBJ1-2
TGTGCCACCGCGGGGGGCCTTAGCACAGATACGCAGTATTTT	CATAGGLSTDTQYF	TRBD2	.	TRBV11-2	TRBJ2-3
TGTGCCAGCTCATCCCGGCACAGTAGCAATCAGCCCCAGCATTTT	CASSSRHSSNQPQHF	.	.	TRBV6-6	TRBJ1-5
TGTGCCAGTAGTATGAGCAGGGCCTACGAGCAGTACTTC	CASSMSRAYEQYF	.	.	TRBV19	TRBJ2-7
TGTGCCAGCAGGGGGACAGTACTTGAAAAACTGTTTTTT	CASRGTVLEKLFF	TRBD1	.	TRBV2	TRBJ1-4
TGTGCCAGCAGTTACTCTAGGGGCTCTGGAAACACCATATATTTT	CASSYSRGSGNTIYF	.	once	TRBV6-5	TRBJ1-3
TGTGCCAGCAGCCCGGGACAGGGAGGTGAAAAACTGTTTTTT	CASSPGQGGEKLFF	TRBD1	.	TRBV4-2	TRBJ1-4
TGTGCCACCCGACGACAGGTTTGGGGCAATCAGCCCCAGCATTTT	CATRRQVWGNQPQHF	.	once	TRBV19	TRBJ1-5
TGTGCCGGCGGGACAGGCAGCTATGGCTACACCTTC	CAGGTGSYGYTF	TRBD1	.	TRBV30	TRBJ1-2
TGTGCCAGCAGTTTTTCCGGTTGGGCTACTGGAAACACCATATATTTT	CASSFSGWATGNTIYF	.	.	TRBV6-5	TRBJ1-3
TGTGCCTGGAGTGGAGTAGGGGGAAACACTGAAGCTTTCTTT	CAWSGVGGNTEAFF	.	.	TRBV30	TRBJ1-1
TGTGCCAGCAGCCTAGGCCGGGGGAACACCGGGGAGCTGTTTTTT	CASSLGRGNTGELFF	.	.	TRBV7-3	TRBJ2-2
TGTGCCACCAGCAGAGATTTACAGAACACCGGGGAGCTGTTTTTT	CATSRDLQNTGELFF	.	.	TRBV15	TRBJ2-2
TGCGCCAGCAGCCGTACTAGCGGCGCGAACACCGGGGAGCTGTTTTTT	CASSRTSGANTGELFF	TRBD2	once	TRBV5-1	TRBJ2-2
TGTGCCAGCAGCCGTTGGGAGGTAGTATGGGGATCTGGCTACACCTTC	CASSRWEVVWGSGYTF	.	.	TRBV5-6	TRBJ1-2
TGTGCCAGCAGCTTAGTTACAGCCGACTACGAGCAGTACTTC	CASSLVTADYEQYF	.	.	TRBV7-2	TRBJ2-7
TGTGCCAGCAGCTTAGGGGGGGTCCTGGCCGGGGAGCTGTTTTTT	CASSLGGVLAGELFF	.	.	TRBV7-9	TRBJ2-2
TGTGCCAGCGCAAACCGGCACAGCTCCTACAATGAGCAGTTCTTC	CASANRHSSYNEQFF	.	.	TRBV5-4	TRBJ2-1
TGTGCCAGCAGCTCGACAGGGGACTACGAGCAGTACTTC	CASSSTGDYEQYF	TRBD1	.	TRBV7-9	TRBJ2-7
TGTGCCTGGAGTACAGGGGTCCGGAACACTGAAGCTTTCTTT	CAWSTGVRNTEAFF	TRBD1	.	TRBV30	TRBJ1-1
TGTGCCAGCGGAAGGGGTAATGAGCAGTTCTTC	CASGRGNEQFF	.	.	TRBV27	TRBJ2-1
TGCGCCAGCAGCCAAGACGCAGGCTCTGGGGCCAACGTCCTGACTTTC	CASSQDAGSGANVLTF	.	once	TRBV4-3	TRBJ2-6
TGTGCCAGCAGCGGGGGGTTCAGCTCCTATAATTCACCCCTCCACTTT	CASSGGFSSYNSPLHF	.	.	TRBV7-2	TRBJ1-6